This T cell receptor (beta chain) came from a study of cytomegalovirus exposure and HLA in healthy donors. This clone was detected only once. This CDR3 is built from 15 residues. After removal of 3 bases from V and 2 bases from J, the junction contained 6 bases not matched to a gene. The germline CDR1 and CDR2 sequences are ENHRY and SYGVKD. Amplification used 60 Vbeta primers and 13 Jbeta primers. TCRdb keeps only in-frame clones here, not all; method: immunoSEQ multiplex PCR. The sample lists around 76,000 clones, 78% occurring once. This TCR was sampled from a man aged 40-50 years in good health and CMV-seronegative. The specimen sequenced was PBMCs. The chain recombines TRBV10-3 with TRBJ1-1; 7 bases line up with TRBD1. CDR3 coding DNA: TGTGCCATCAGTGACGGGGGACAGCTTAACACTGAAGCTTTCTTT. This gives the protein CAISDGGQLNTEAFF.